This T cell receptor beta chain stems from a study of shared clonotypes between healthy human individuals. The CDR3 sequence is 13 residues long. Looked up from germline, CDR1 is LNHDA and CDR2 is SQIVND (reference sequence). Profiling relied on immunoSEQ multiplex PCR, and the TCRdb table lists in-frame clones only, not all of them. The sample yields around 550,000 clones, approximately 95% seen once. Cells designated naive CD8 were CD45RO-negative and were positively selected for CCR7, with terminally differentiated effector memory CD45RA+ cells excluded. This TCR was recovered from a woman in her 30s in good health. Sequences were obtained from naive CD8+ T cells sorted from blood. This chain links TRBV19 with TRBJ2-5, with a tentative D call TRBD1 (5 bases). The J call is doubtful: the DNA matches TRBJ2-7 better. The CDR3 sequence: CASSLRTTYEQYF. The CDR3, as DNA: TGTGCCAGTAGTCTACGGACAACCTACGAGCAGTACTTC.